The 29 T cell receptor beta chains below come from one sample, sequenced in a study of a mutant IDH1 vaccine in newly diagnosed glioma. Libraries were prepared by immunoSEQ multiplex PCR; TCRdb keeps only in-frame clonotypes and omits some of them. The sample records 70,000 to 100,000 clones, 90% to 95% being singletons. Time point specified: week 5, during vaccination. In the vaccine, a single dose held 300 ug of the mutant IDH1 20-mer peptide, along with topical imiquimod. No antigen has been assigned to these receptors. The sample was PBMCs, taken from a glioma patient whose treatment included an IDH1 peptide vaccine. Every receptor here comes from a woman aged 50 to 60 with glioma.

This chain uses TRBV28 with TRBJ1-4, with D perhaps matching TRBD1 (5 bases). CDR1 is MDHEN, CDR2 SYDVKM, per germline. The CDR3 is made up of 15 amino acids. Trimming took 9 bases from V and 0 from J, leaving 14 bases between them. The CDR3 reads CASRFPGSTNEKLFF. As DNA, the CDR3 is TGTGCCAGTAGATTTCCAGGGTCAACTAATGAAAAACTGTTTTTT.

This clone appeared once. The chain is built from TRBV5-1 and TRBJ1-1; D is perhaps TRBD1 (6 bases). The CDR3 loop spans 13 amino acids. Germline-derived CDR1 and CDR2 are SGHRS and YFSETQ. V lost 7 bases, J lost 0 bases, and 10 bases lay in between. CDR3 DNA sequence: TGCGCCAGCCAGGACAGTTTGAACACTGAAGCTTTCTTT. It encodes CASQDSLNTEAFF.

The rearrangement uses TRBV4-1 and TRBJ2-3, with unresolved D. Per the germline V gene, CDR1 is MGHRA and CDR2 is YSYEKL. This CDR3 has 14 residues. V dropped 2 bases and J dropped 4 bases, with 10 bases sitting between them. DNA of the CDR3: TGCGCCAGCAGCCAAAACGGAGCCGCAGATACGCAGTATTTT. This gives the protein CASSQNGAADTQYF.

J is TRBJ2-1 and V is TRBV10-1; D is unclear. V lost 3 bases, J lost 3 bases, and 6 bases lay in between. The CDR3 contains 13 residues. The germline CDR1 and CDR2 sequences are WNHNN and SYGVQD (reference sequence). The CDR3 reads CASSESGYNEQFF. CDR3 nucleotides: TGCGCCAGCAGTGAATCTGGCTACAATGAGCAGTTCTTC.

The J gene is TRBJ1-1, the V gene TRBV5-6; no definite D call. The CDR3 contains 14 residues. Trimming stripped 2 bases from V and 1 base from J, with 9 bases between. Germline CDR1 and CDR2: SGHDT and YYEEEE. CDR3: CASSLGRSNTEAFF. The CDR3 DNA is TGTGCCAGCAGCTTAGGGCGCTCGAACACTGAAGCTTTCTTT.

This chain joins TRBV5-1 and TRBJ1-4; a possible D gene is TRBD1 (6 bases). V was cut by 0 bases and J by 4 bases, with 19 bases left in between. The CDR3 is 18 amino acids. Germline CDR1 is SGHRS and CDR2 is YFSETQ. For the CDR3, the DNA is TGCGCCAGCAGCTTGGCCAAAAGGCAGGGGCCTGGTAATGAAAAACTGTTTTTT. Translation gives CASSLAKRQGPGNEKLFF.

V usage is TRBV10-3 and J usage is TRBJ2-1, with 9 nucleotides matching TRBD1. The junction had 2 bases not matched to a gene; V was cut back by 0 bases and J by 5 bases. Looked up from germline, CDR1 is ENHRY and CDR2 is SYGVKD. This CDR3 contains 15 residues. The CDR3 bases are TGTGCCATCAGTGAGTCGGGGACAGGGCACAATGAGCAGTTCTTC. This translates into CAISESGTGHNEQFF.

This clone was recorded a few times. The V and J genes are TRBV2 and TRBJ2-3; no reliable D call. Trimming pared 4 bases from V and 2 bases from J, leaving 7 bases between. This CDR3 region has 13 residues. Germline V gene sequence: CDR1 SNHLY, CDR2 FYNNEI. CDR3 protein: CASSGPFTDTQYF. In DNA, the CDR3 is TGTGCCAGCAGTGGGCCCTTCACAGATACGCAGTATTTT.

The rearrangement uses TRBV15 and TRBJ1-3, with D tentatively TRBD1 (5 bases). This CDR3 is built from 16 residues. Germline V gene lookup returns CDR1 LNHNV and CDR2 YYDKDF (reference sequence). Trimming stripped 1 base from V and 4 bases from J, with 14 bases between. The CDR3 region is CATSRAREGVGNTIYF. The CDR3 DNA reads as TGTGCCACCAGCAGAGCTAGGGAAGGGGTCGGAAACACCATATATTTT. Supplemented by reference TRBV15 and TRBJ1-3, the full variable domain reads DAMVIQNPRYQVTQFGKPVTLSCSQTLNHNVMYWYQQKSSQAPKLLFHYYDKDFNNEADTPDNFQSRRPNTSFCFLDIRSPGLGDTAMYLCATSRAREGVGNTIYFGEGSWLTVV.

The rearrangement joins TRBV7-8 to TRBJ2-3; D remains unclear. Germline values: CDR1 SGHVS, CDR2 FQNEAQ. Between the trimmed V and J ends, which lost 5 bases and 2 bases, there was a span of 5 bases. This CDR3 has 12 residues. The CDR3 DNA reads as TGTGCCAGCAGCCCGTTCACAGATACGCAGTATTTT. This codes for CASSPFTDTQYF.

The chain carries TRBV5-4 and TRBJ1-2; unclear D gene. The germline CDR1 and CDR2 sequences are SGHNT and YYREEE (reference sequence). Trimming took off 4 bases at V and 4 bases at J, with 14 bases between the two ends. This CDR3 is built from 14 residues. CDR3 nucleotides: TGTGCCAGCAGCCCGCTGTCCGGCGGCTATGGCTACACCTTC. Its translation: CASSPLSGGYGYTF.

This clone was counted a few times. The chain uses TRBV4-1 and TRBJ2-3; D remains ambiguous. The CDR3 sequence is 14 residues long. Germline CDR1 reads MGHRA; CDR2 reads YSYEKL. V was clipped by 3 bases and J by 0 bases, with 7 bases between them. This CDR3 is CASSHLTSTDTQYF. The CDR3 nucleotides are TGCGCCAGCAGCCATTTAACTAGCACAGATACGCAGTATTTT.

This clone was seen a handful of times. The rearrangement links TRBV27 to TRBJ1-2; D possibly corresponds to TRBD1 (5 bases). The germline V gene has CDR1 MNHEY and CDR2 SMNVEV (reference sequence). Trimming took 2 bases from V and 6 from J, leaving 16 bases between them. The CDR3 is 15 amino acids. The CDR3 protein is CASSLSTRGENGYTF. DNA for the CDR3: TGTGCCAGCAGTTTAAGTACAAGGGGCGAAAATGGCTACACCTTC.

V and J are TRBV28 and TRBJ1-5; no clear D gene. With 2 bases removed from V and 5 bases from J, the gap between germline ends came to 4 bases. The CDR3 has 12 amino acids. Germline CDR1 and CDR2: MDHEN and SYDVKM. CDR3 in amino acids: CASSLIDQPQHF. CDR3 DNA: TGTGCCAGCAGTTTAATAGATCAGCCCCAGCATTTT.

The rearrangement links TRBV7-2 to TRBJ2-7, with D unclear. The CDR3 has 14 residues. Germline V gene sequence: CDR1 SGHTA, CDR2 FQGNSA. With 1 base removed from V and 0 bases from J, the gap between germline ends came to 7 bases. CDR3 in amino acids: CASSLGRHSYEQYF. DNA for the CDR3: TGTGCCAGCAGCTTAGGACGGCACTCCTACGAGCAGTACTTC.

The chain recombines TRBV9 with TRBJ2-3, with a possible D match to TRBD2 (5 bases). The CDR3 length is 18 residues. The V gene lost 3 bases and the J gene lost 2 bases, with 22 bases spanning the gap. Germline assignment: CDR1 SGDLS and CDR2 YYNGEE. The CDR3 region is CASSAFKEAVGDTDTQYF. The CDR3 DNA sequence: TGTGCCAGCAGCGCCTTCAAGGAGGCGGTGGGTGACACAGATACGCAGTATTTT.

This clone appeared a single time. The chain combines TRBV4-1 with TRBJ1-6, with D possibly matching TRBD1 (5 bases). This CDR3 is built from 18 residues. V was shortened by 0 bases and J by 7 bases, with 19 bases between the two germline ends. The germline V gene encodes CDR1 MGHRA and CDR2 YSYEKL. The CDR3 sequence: CASSQEEGPESRNSPLHF. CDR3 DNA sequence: TGCGCCAGCAGCCAAGAGGAGGGGCCGGAATCTCGGAATTCACCCCTCCACTTT.

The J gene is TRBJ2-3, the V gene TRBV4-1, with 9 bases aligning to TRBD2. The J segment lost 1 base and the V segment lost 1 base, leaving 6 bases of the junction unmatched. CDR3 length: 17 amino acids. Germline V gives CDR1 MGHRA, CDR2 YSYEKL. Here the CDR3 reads CASSQGRGRAGTDTQYF. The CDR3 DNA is TGCGCCAGCAGCCAAGGGCGCGGGAGGGCCGGCACAGATACGCAGTATTTT.

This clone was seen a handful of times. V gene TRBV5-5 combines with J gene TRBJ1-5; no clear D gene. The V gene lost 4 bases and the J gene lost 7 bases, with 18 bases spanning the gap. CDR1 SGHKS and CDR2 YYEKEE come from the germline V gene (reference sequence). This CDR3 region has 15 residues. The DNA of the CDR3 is TGTGCCAGCAGCCTCCTTGTAGGAGGAGCCCAGCCCCAGCATTTT. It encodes CASSLLVGGAQPQHF.

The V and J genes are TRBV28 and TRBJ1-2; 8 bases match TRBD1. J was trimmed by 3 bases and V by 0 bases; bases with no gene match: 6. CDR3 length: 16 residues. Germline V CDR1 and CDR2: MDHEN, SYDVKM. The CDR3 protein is CASSLWTGATDYGYTF. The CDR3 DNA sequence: TGTGCCAGCAGTTTATGGACAGGGGCGACGGACTATGGCTACACCTTC.

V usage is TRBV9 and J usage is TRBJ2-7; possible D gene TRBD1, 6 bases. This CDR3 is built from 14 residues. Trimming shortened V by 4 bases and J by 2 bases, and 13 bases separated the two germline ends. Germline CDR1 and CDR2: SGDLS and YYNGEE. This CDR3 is CASSWSRDTYEQYF. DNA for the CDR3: TGTGCCAGCAGCTGGTCCCGGGACACCTACGAGCAGTACTTC.

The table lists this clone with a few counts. The CDR3 coding sequence is TGTGCCAGCAGCTTTTCCCTCTTGGGGACCAAGACATACGAGCAGTACTTC. It specifies CASSFSLLGTKTYEQYF. The chain couples TRBV13 to TRBJ2-7; possibly TRBD1 or TRBD2 for D (5 bases each). Trimming removed 3 bases at V and 4 bases at J, with 22 bases between. The germline gives CDR1 PRHDT, CDR2 FYEKMQ (reference sequence). CDR3 length: 17 residues. The whole variable domain, filled in from reference TRBV13 and TRBJ2-7, reads AAGVIQSPRHLIKEKRETATLKCYPIPRHDTVYWYQQGPGQDPQFLISFYEKMQSDKGSIPDRFSAQQFSDYHSELNMSSLELGDSALYFCASSFSLLGTKTYEQYFGPGTRLTVT.

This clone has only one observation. For the CDR3, the DNA is TGTGCCAGCAGCCAGGGACAGGGGTATATCACCGGGGAGCTGTTTTTT. It is translated as CASSQGQGYITGELFF. V gene TRBV13 combines with J gene TRBJ2-2, with 10 bases fitting TRBD1. V dropped 5 bases and J dropped 4; count of bases not matched to a gene: 7. This CDR3 comprises 16 residues. Germline assignment: CDR1 PRHDT and CDR2 FYEKMQ (reference sequence).

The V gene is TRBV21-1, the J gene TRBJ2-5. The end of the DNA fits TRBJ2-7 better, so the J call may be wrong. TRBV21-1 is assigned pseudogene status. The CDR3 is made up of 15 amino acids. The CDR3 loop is CASSHQASGNGEQYF. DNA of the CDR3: TGTGCCAGCTCACATCAGGCTTCTGGGAATGGCGAGCAGTACTTC.

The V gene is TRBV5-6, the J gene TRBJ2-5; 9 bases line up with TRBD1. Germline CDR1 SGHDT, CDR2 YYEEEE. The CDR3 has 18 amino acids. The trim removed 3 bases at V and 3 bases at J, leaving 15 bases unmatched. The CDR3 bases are TGTGCCAGCAGCTACTCCCGGGGACAGGGATGGACGGAAGAGACCCAGTACTTC. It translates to CASSYSRGQGWTEETQYF. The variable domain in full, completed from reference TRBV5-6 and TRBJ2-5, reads DAGVTQSPTHLIKTRGQQVTLRCSPKSGHDTVSWYQQALGQGPQFIFQYYEEEERQRGNFPDRFSGHQFPNYSSELNVNALLLGDSALYLCASSYSRGQGWTEETQYFGPGTRLLVL.

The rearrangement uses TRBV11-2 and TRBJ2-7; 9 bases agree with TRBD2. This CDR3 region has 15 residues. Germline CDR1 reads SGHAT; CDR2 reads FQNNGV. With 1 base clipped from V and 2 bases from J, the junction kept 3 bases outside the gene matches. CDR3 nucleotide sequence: TGTGCCAGCAGCTTAGGGCTAGCGGGACCCTACGAGCAGTACTTC. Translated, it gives CASSLGLAGPYEQYF. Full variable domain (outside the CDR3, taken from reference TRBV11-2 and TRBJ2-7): EAGVAQSPRYKIIEKRQSVAFWCNPISGHATLYWYQQILGQGPKLLIQFQNNGVVDDSQLPKDRFSAERLKGVDSTLKIQPAKLEDSAVYLCASSLGLAGPYEQYFGPGTRLTVT.

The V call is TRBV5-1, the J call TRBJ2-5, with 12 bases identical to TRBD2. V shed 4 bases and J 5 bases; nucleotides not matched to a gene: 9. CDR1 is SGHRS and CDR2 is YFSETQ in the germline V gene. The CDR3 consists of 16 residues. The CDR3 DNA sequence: TGCGCCAGCAGCCCTCTAGCGGGAGGGCCAGTGGAGACCCAGTACTTC. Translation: CASSPLAGGPVETQYF.

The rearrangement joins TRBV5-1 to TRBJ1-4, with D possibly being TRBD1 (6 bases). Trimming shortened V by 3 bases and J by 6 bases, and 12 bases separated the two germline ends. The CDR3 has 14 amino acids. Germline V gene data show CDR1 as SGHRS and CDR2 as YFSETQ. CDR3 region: CASSSGRGYEKLFF. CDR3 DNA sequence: TGCGCCAGCAGCTCGGGCAGGGGCTATGAAAAACTGTTTTTT.

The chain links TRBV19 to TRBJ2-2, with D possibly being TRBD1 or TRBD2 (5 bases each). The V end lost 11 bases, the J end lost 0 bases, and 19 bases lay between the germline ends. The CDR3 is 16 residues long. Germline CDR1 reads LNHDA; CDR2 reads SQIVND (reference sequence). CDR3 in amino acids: CASRGREFSNTGELFF. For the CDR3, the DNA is TGTGCCTCGAGAGGCAGGGAGTTTTCGAACACCGGGGAGCTGTTTTTT.